This T cell receptor beta chain is drawn from a study of monozygotic twins with inflammatory bowel disease. Whole-study results and caveats: Repertoire similarity matched across concordant and discordant twins, perhaps owing to limited power.

The team made cDNA by running eight separate reactions for each sample. Researchers used template switching to add UMIs featuring a 6-nucleotide sample barcode. TCRdb reprocessed the 5' RACE reads, keeping one entry per CDR3 protein, no DNA. The listing records fewer than 200,000 distinct CDR3 sequences. For this clonotype: The antigen remains undetermined.

The germline gives CDR1 SGHRS, CDR2 YFSETQ. This CDR3 is 13 amino acids long. The gene calls are TRBV5-1 and TRBJ2-3; the TCRdb call, TRBD1, lacks DNA for checking. Sequencing was performed on blood. The sequence was obtained from a human donor with ulcerative colitis or Crohn's disease, or a healthy co-twin of an affected twin (not recorded which). The CDR3 loop reads CASLGQGTDTQYF.